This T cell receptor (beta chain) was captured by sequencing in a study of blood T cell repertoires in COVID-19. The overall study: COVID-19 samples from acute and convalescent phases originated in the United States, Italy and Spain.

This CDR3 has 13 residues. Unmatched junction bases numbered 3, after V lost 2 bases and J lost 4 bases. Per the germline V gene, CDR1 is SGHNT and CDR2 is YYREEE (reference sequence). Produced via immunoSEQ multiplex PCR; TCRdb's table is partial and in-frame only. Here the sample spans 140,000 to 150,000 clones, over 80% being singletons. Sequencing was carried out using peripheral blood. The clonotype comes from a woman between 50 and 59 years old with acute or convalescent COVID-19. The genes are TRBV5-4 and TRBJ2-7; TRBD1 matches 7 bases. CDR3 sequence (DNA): TGTGCCAGCAGCTTAAGACAGGGTTACGAGCAGTACTTC. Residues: CASSLRQGYEQYF.